The clone carrying this T cell receptor (beta chain) was seen a few times. Its matching antigen is unknown. This specimen comes from a study of blood T cells in healthy people across ages. Overall study: Roughly one uniquely barcoded beta molecule per two T cells was captured.

Points from the study as a whole: There was no known CMV status for donors, so expanded clonotype changes were possibly confounded. More naive CD4+ cells and higher diversity were found in long-lived than in aged donors. A strong correlation between TCR beta diversity and naive T cell percentage was seen.

It was with a sample-barcoded 5' primer and a J-beta primer mix that a second PCR of roughly 7 to 12 cycles was run. TCRdb fed the 5' RACE reads into MiXCR, producing one record per CDR3 protein. The repertoire holds 650,000 to 1,000,000 distinct CDR3 sequences, with 35% to 50% as singletons. V lost 5 bases and J lost 3; bases outside the gene matches: 11. CDR1 is SGHTA and CDR2 is FQGNSA in the germline V gene. CDR3 size: 17 residues. This TCR was sampled from an elderly man in good health. The gene calls are TRBV7-2 and TRBJ1-2; 11 bases agree with TRBD1. Sequences were obtained from blood. The DNA of the CDR3 is TGTGCCAGCAGCCGAAGGGACAGGGGGACGGCCGACTATGGCTACACCTTC. Amino acid sequence: CASSRRDRGTADYGYTF.